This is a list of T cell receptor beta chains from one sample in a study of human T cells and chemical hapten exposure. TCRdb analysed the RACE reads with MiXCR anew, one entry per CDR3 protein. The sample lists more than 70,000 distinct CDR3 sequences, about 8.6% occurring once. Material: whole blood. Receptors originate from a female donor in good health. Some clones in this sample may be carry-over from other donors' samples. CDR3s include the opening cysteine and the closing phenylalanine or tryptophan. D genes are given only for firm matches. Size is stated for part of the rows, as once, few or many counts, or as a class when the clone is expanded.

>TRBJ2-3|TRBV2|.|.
TGTGCCACTCGCCGAGGCGGGAAGGTTGCAGATACGCAGTATTTT
CATRRGGKVADTQYF
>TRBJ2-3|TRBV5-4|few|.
TGTGCCAGCAGCTTCGTCACAGATACGCAGTATTTT
CASSFVTDTQYF
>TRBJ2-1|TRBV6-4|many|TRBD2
TGTGCCAGCAGTGACTCGCTAGCGGGAGGCAATGAGCAGTTCTTC
CASSDSLAGGNEQFF
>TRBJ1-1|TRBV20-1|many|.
TGCAGTGCTAGAGTGGGTACGGGGGCGACTGAAGCTTTCTTT
CSARVGTGATEAFF
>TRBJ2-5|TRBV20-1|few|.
TGCAGTGCTCATAGGGGGACCCAGTACTTC
CSAHRGTQYF
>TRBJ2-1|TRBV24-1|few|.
TGTGCCACCAGTGGGTTCGGGGGTAGCGATGAGCAGTTCTTC
CATSGFGGSDEQFF
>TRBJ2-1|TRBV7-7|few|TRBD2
TGTGCCAGCAGTTTCGGACTAGCGGGAGCGGATGAGCAGTTCTTC
CASSFGLAGADEQFF
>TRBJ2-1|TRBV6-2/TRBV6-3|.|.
TGTGCCAGCCGGAGGGTTGCCAGCAATGAGCAGTTCTTC
CASRRVASNEQFF
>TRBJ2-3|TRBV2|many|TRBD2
TGTGCCAGCAGCGGACTAGCGGTTGTCACAGATACGCAGTATTTT
CASSGLAVVTDTQYF
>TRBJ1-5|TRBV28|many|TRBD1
TGTGCCAGCCGGGCAGGGGGCTATATTCAGCCCCAGCATTTT
CASRAGGYIQPQHF
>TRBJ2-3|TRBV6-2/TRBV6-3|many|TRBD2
TGTGCCAGCAGTTACCGGAGCGGGAAAGATACGCAGTATTTT
CASSYRSGKDTQYF
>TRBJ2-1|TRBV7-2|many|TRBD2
TGTGCCAGCAGCCTACCTCCGGGACTAGCGGTATCCTACAATGAGCAGTTCTTC
CASSLPPGLAVSYNEQFF
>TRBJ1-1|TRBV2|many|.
TGTGCCAGCAGTGGGAGCATGAACACTGAAGCTTTCTTT
CASSGSMNTEAFF
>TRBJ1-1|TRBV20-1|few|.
TGCAGTGCTCCAGGGAACACTGAAGCTTTCTTT
CSAPGNTEAFF
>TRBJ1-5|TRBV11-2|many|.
TGTGCCAGCAGCTTATTCGGGAATCAGCCCCAGCATTTT
CASSLFGNQPQHF
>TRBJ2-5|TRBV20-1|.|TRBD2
TGCAGTGCTCAAATAGCGGGAAGAATGGAGACCCAGTACTTC
CSAQIAGRMETQYF
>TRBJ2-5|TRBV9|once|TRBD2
TGTGCCAGCGCGGGGGGACTAGCGGGAGGGATACAAGAGACCCAGTACTTC
CASAGGLAGGIQETQYF
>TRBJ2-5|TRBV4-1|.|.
TGCGCCAGCAGCGAGCTCTCCTTGGGGGGAGCAGAAGAGACCCAGTACTTC
CASSELSLGGAEETQYF
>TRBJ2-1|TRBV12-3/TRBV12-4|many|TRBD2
TGTGCCAGCAGTACCCTGACTAGCGGAACCTACAATGAGCAGTTCTTC
CASSTLTSGTYNEQFF
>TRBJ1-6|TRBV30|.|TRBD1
TGTGCCTGGAGGCAAAACTCAGGGGGTTCACCCCTCCACTTT
CAWRQNSGGSPLHF
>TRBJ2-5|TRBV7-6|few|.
TGTGCCAGCAGCTCGGAGTACCAAGAGACCCAGTACTTC
CASSSEYQETQYF
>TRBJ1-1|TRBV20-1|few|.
TGCAGTGCTAGATCGAGGGGTGGGGACATGAACACTGAAGCTTTCTTT
CSARSRGGDMNTEAFF
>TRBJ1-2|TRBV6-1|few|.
TGTGCCAGCGGAACGGGGTCCACCTATTCCGGCTACACCTTC
CASGTGSTYSGYTF
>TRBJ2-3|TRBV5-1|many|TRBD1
TGCGCCAGCAGCTCGACAGGGGGCCTCACAGATACGCAGTATTTT
CASSSTGGLTDTQYF
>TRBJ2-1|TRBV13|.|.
TGTGCCAGCAGCCGGACGGGGCAGGGGATGGGTGAGCAGTTCTTC
CASSRTGQGMGEQFF
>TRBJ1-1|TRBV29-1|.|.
TGCAGCGGAATTGGTGGGTTTAGCGCTGAAGCTTTCTTT
CSGIGGFSAEAFF
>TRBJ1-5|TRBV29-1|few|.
TGCAGCGTTGCGGGGAGGGACAATCAGCCCCAGCATTTT
CSVAGRDNQPQHF
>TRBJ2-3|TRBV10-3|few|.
TGTGCCATCACTCCGGGACACTTCACAGATACGCAGTATTTT
CAITPGHFTDTQYF
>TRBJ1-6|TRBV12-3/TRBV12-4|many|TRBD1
TGTGCCAGCAGCCTTCAGGGGGCTCGGAATTCACCCCTCCACTTT
CASSLQGARNSPLHF
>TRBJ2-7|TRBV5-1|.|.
TGCGCCAGCAGCTTGCGGGGGAATTGGGCCTACGAGCAGTACTTC
CASSLRGNWAYEQYF
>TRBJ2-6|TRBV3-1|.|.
TGTGCCAGCAGCCAAGGCGAGGTCGGGTCTGGGGCCAACGTCCTGACTTTC
CASSQGEVGSGANVLTF
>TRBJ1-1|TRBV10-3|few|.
TGTGCCATCAGTGATGGGGAACGGATAAACACTGAAGCTTTCTTT
CAISDGERINTEAFF
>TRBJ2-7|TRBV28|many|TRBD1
TGTGCCAGCAGTTTAATAGTACAGGGGGCAAGCGAGCAGTACTTC
CASSLIVQGASEQYF
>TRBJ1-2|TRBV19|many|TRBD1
TGTGCCAGTAGTATCCCCGGGACAGGCTATGGCTACACCTTC
CASSIPGTGYGYTF
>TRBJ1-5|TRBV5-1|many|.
TGCGCCAGCAGCTTGACAGGGTCGTCCAATCAGCCCCAGCATTTT
CASSLTGSSNQPQHF
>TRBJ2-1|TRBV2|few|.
TGTGCCAGCAGTGAAGCGAAGCTAGCTTCTATGTGGGGGAATGAGCAGTTCTTC
CASSEAKLASMWGNEQFF
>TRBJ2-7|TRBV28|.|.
TGTGCCAGCAGTTCTTTCGGGAGAAAATACGAGCAGTACTTC
CASSSFGRKYEQYF
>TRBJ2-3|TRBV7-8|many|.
TGTGCCAGCACCCAATTTTACGGAACAGATACGCAGTATTTT
CASTQFYGTDTQYF
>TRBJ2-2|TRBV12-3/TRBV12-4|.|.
TGTGCCAGCAGTGAGCCGGGACTTGCGAACACCGGGGAGCTGTTTTTT
CASSEPGLANTGELFF
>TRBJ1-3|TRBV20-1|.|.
TGCAGTGCTACTGACCCCGACAGGACCTCTGGAAACACCATATATTTT
CSATDPDRTSGNTIYF
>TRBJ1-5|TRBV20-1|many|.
TGCAGTGCTAGAGGTGACCTCAGCAATCAGCCCCAGCATTTT
CSARGDLSNQPQHF
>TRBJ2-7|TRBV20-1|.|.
TGCAGTGCACCACTAGAACGCACCTACGAGCAGTACTTC
CSAPLERTYEQYF
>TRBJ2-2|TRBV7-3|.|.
TGTGCCAGCAGCTTATTAGCGCAGAACACCGGGGAGCTGTTTTTT
CASSLLAQNTGELFF
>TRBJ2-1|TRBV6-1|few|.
TGTGCCAGCAGTGAGGGTGAGCAGTTCTTC
CASSEGEQFF
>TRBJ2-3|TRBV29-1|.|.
TGCAGCGTCCCAACAGGTATCATGGAAACGCAGTATTTT
CSVPTGIMETQYF
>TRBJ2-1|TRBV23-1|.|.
TGCGCCAGCAGTCCCCCGCAGGATCTTTGCCCCTACAATGAGCAGTTCTTC
CASSPPQDLCPYNEQFF
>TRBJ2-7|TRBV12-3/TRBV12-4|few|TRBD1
TGTGCCAGCACCCGAGGGGGCGCGAACGACGAGCAGTACTTC
CASTRGGANDEQYF
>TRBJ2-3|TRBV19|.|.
TGTGCCAGTAGTACTTCTAGCACAGATACGCAGTATTTT
CASSTSSTDTQYF
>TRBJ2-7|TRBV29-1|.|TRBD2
TGCAGCGTTACCCGAGGGACTAGCGTCTTCTACGAGCAGTACTTC
CSVTRGTSVFYEQYF
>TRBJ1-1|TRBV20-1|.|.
TGCAGAGCAAAACAGGCTTTCAACACTGAAGCTTTCTTT
CRAKQAFNTEAFF
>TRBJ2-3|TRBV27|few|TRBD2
TGTGCCAGCAGCCCGGGACTAGCGGGAGTGGTGGTGACAGATACGCAGTATTTT
CASSPGLAGVVVTDTQYF
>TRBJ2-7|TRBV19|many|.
TGTGCCAGTAGTATACGAGGGGAAGGTACCTACGAGCAGTACTTC
CASSIRGEGTYEQYF